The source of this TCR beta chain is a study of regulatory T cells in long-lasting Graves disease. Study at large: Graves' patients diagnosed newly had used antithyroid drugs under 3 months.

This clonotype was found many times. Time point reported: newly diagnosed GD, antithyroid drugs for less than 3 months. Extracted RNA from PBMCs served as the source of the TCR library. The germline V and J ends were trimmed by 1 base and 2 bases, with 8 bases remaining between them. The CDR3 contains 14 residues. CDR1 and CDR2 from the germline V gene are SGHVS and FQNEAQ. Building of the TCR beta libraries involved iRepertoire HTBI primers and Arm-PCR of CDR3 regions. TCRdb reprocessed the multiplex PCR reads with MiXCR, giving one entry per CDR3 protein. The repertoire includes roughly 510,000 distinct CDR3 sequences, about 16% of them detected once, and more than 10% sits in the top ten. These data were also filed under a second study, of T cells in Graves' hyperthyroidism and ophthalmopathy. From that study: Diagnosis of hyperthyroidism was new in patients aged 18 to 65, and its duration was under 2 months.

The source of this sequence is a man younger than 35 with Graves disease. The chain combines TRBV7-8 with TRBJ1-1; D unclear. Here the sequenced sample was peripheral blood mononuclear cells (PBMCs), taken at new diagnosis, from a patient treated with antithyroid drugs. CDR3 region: CASSLERENTEAFF. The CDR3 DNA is TGTGCCAGCAGCTTAGAGAGAGAAAACACTGAAGCTTTCTTT.